The rows below give T cell receptor beta chains drawn from one sample of a study of tumor-infiltrating lymphocytes in localized non-small cell lung cancer. The table came from immunoSEQ multiplex PCR; TCRdb's copy has only in-frame clones and leaves some out. Among 12,000 or so clones, over 80% were seen once, and the ten largest hold approximately 8%. Sequenced sample: lung tumor tissue. These receptors were collected from a human donor with non-small cell lung cancer. CDR3s include the opening cysteine and the closing phenylalanine or tryptophan. A D gene is named only where the DNA matches it firmly. A clone size is listed for some rows: how often the clone was seen (once, few, many), or a class if it is expanded.

J gene: TRBJ1-1; D gene: .; clone size: .; V gene: TRBV6-7; CDR3 protein: CASSFSRNTEAFF; CDR3 DNA: TGTGCCAGCAGCTTCTCACGCAACACTGAAGCTTTCTTT
J gene: TRBJ2-7; D gene: TRBD1; clone size: .; V gene: TRBV5-6; CDR3 protein: CASSLGPGQSSYEQYF; CDR3 DNA: TGTGCCAGCAGCTTAGGGCCGGGACAGAGCTCCTACGAGCAGTACTTC
J gene: TRBJ1-1; D gene: .; clone size: .; V gene: TRBV27; CDR3 protein: CASSLRALMGLNTEAFF; CDR3 DNA: TGTGCCAGCAGTTTAAGGGCTCTGATGGGATTGAACACTGAAGCTTTCTTT
J gene: TRBJ1-1; D gene: TRBD1; clone size: .; V gene: TRBV19; CDR3 protein: CASSIFRTGLGTEAFF; CDR3 DNA: TGTGCCAGTAGTATCTTCCGGACAGGCCTGGGCACTGAAGCTTTCTTT
J gene: TRBJ1-5; D gene: .; clone size: .; V gene: TRBV14; CDR3 protein: CASSQGGLGQPQHF; CDR3 DNA: TGTGCCAGCAGCCAAGGAGGACTGGGTCAGCCCCAGCATTTT
J gene: TRBJ1-5; D gene: .; clone size: .; V gene: TRBV19; CDR3 protein: CASSIPQGGMNQPQHF; CDR3 DNA: TGTGCCAGTAGTATCCCCCAGGGTGGGATGAATCAGCCCCAGCATTTT
J gene: TRBJ2-1; D gene: .; clone size: .; V gene: TRBV27; CDR3 protein: CASSFGGAYNEQFF; CDR3 DNA: TGTGCCAGCAGTTTCGGAGGGGCCTACAATGAGCAGTTCTTC
J gene: TRBJ2-6; D gene: .; clone size: few; V gene: TRBV28; CDR3 protein: CASRGRSGANVLTF; CDR3 DNA: TGTGCCAGCAGGGGACGCTCTGGGGCCAACGTCCTGACTTTC
J gene: TRBJ2-7; D gene: .; clone size: .; V gene: TRBV5-4; CDR3 protein: CASSFAYEQYF; CDR3 DNA: TGTGCCAGCAGCTTTGCCTACGAGCAGTACTTC
J gene: TRBJ2-5; D gene: TRBD2; clone size: .; V gene: TRBV7-2; CDR3 protein: CASSPLPGGETQYF; CDR3 DNA: TGTGCCAGCAGCCCCTTGCCGGGAGGAGAGACCCAGTACTTC
J gene: TRBJ1-5; D gene: .; clone size: .; V gene: TRBV28; CDR3 protein: CASSLSSDSNQPQHF; CDR3 DNA: TGTGCCAGCAGTTTAAGCAGTGATAGCAATCAGCCCCAGCATTTT
J gene: TRBJ2-7; D gene: TRBD1; clone size: .; V gene: TRBV7-8; CDR3 protein: CASSSGQGSYEQYF; CDR3 DNA: TGTGCCAGCAGCTCCGGACAGGGATCCTACGAGCAGTACTTC
J gene: TRBJ1-2; D gene: .; clone size: few; V gene: TRBV5-1; CDR3 protein: CASSLEEGWYGYTF; CDR3 DNA: TGCGCCAGCAGCTTGGAGGAGGGATGGTATGGCTACACCTTC